This record covers a single T cell receptor beta chain. Its antigen is not yet known. This sample was included in a study of monozygotic twins with inflammatory bowel disease (dated by TCRdb to between 2017 and 2020). Broadly, across the study: In total, roughly 30 monozygotic twin pairs made up the full study: 19 Danish pairs, all IBD-discordant, plus nine German pairs, of which four were IBD-concordant and five were IBD-discordant. The search for disease-associated traits relied mainly on comparing, within discordant pairs, IBD patients with their genetically identical healthy co-twins. Each individual had, on average, about 151 000 unique TCRalpha sequences and 181 000 unique TCRbeta sequences available for analysis. The full study reports these points: Because patients received different immunosuppressive treatments, the repertoires may have picked up extra background noise and variability between individuals. Distinction between different T cell subtypes could not be achieved in the analysis. The results gave no support for a single strong signal or clonotype linked to IBD. Measured by the inverse Simpson index, TCRbeta repertoire diversity was lower in IBD patients than in their healthy co-twins. Repertoire similarity did not differ between concordant and discordant twins, possibly due to limited statistical power. Fewer clonotypes were shared with other individuals by IBD patients than by healthy twins, most markedly in patients showing signs of disease activity.

Preparation of the library involved 5' RACE. Preparation of each TCR library used roughly 3,300 ng of total RNA. cDNA was synthesized with SMARTScribe reverse transcriptase in eight separate reactions per sample. Unique molecular identifiers containing a 6-nucleotide sample barcode were introduced through template switching during cDNA synthesis. TCRalpha and TCRbeta cDNA was amplified in two nested PCRs of 16 and 9 cycles, and bead purification was carried out after each PCR. Before amplification, cDNA was treated with uracil DNA-glycosylase and purified using the QIAquick PCR purification kit. The second PCR added Illumina TruSeq-compatible adapters along with sample-specific barcodes. TapeStation and Qubit were used to check library quality and concentration, and about 4.5 ng of each library was pooled. Sequencing of pooled libraries was carried out on an Illumina HiSeq2500 single-index Rapid Run using 2 x 100 bp reads and custom sequencing primers. The study's own analysis went as follows. PCR and sequencing errors were corrected by UMI-based consensus assembly using MiGEC version 1.2.6. MiXCR version 2.1.1 was used to carry out V(D)J alignment, clonotype assembly and CDR3 extraction. Gene usage, clonotype sharing and MAIT/NKT TCR abundance were normalised by analysing the top 1000, 10 000 and 20 000 clonotypes per sample. After downsampling to 27 000 UMIs, diversity was calculated as the inverse Simpson index using the vegan R package. Paired Mann-Whitney U tests on discordant twin pairs were used, with Benjamini-Hochberg multiple-testing correction. TCRdb reprocessed the raw reads; every CDR3 protein sequence is a single record, and DNA is not supplied. TCRdb, rather than the study authors, made the V and J calls. The table kept for this sample lists over 150,000 distinct CDR3 sequences. The ten biggest clones cover approximately 3% of the sample.

An approximately 2.5 ml peripheral blood sample was drawn into PAXgene tubes per donor and stored at -80°C. Without any T cell sorting, total RNA was extracted from whole blood using the PAXgene blood miRNA kit on an automated QIAcube. Deep TCRalpha and TCRbeta repertoire profiling with unique molecular barcoding was performed on peripheral blood of monozygotic twin pairs concordant or discordant for inflammatory bowel disease. For every twin pair, smoking habits were documented, and each individual was categorised as a current, former or never smoker. Sequences were obtained from blood. This clonotype originated in a human donor with ulcerative colitis or Crohn's disease, or a healthy co-twin of an affected twin (not recorded which).

The CDR3 corresponds to CASSQVAGTYEQYF. The V and J segments used are TRBV3-1 and TRBJ2-7; absent DNA, TCRdb's TRBD2 call cannot be checked. Taken from cysteine to phenylalanine, the CDR3 has 14 residues. DNA for this receptor is not on file. From a lookup of the germline V gene (reference sequence), CDR1 and CDR2 are LGHDT and YNNKEL.